This TCR beta chain comes out of a study of CD8+CD57+ T cells in acquired aplastic anemia. Genomic DNA was employed as the template in profiling TCR beta VDJ and CDR3. TCRdb processed the reads anew with MiXCR; each CDR3 protein has one entry. Found here are about 200,000 distinct CDR3 sequences, almost 50% of them singletons; the top ten hold around 20%. Whole-study results and caveats: Both patients and controls carried the same twenty-nine CD8+ CDR3 sequences. Significance was not reached for CD8+ Simpson's diversity between patients and controls.

Whoever was chosen for sequencing had shown CD8+CD57+ cell expansion by flow cytometry. As a group, the patients uniformly had severe acquired aplastic anemia. With respect to this clonotype: The target antigen is unknown.

The V end lost 6 bases, the J end lost 5 bases, and 11 bases lay between the germline ends. The CDR3 consists of 11 residues. Germline CDR1 is SQVTM and CDR2 is ANQGSEA. Sequencing input: sorted CD4+, CD8+, or CD8+CD57+ T cells (not recorded which) from PBMCs. The TCR sequence derives from a human donor with aplastic anemia. The chain combines TRBV29-1 with TRBJ2-7; D is possibly TRBD1 or TRBD2 (6 bases each). CDR3 in amino acids: CSVRGDHEQYF. The CDR3 bases are TGCAGCGTAAGGGGGGACCACGAGCAGTACTTC.